The subject of this entry is one T cell receptor (beta chain). What it binds is not known. This entry is derived from a study of identifying expanded T cells in peripheral blood. Using immunoSEQ multiplex PCR, the repertoire was profiled, and TCRdb retains in-frame clones only, with some absent. The table includes roughly 96,000 clones, 70% to 90% detected once. Study-wide points: Variance in clone template counts between approximately two-week samples significantly increased with total template count across all healthy donors. About 1.3 clones differed between technical replicates, versus about 15 and 19 over time.

No infections or other immune events were documented during collection. The origin of this receptor is a person aged 18 to 70 in good health. The specimen sequenced was blood.

CDR3 in amino acids: CSGTSQGNSYEQYF. The CDR3 DNA reads as TGCAGCGGAACCAGTCAGGGGAACTCCTACGAGCAGTACTTC. The J gene is TRBJ2-7, the V gene TRBV29-1, with D possibly being TRBD1 (6 bases). V lost 7 bases and J lost 0, with 16 bases in between. The CDR3 sequence is 14 residues long. The germline CDR1 and CDR2 sequences are SQVTM and ANQGSEA.